The 24 T cell receptor beta chains below all came from one sample that was sequenced in a study of blood T cell repertoires in COVID-19 (dated by TCRdb to the early 2020s). Libraries were constructed by the immunoSEQ multiplex PCR assay. TCRdb provides this immuneACCESS table in a form limited to in-frame rearrangements. Some clones are lacking; in checked studies, under half of them reflect an unresolved V gene, and why the rest are absent is not known. The sample yields a few hundred thousand clones; about 80% were counted once. The ten most abundant clones make up about 1.2% of the sample. Sequences were obtained from peripheral blood. These receptors all come from a human donor with acute or convalescent COVID-19. The donor label of this sample is uncertain.

Worth noting for this clone: Other DNA variants within this sample encode the same CDR3. This chain connects TRBV3-1 (or the pseudogene TRBV3-2) to TRBJ1-1, with D uncertain. Between the trimmed V and J ends, which lost 0 bases and 5 bases, there was a span of 10 bases. The CDR3 covers 14 residues. The germline CDR1 and CDR2 sequences are LGHDT and YNNKEL (reference sequence). The CDR3 coding sequence is TGTGCCAGCAGCCAAGATCGGGGTAGAACTGAAGCTTTCTTT. This codes for CASSQDRGRTEAFF.

This clone has a single count. The rearrangement links TRBV24-1 to TRBJ2-7; D unclear. This CDR3 has 14 amino acids. In germline, CDR1 is KGHDR, CDR2 SFDVKD. Trimming stripped 3 bases from V and 5 bases from J, with 13 bases between. The CDR3 here is CATSDPNSPHEQYF. CDR3 DNA: TGTGCCACCAGTGATCCGAACTCCCCCCACGAGCAGTACTTC.

The gene calls are TRBV3-1 (or the pseudogene TRBV3-2) and TRBJ2-7, with TRBD2 identical over 13 bases. With 3 bases clipped from V and 4 bases from J, the junction kept 3 bases outside the gene matches. The CDR3 spans 15 residues. CDR1 is LGHDT and CDR2 is YNNKEL in the germline V gene (reference sequence). CDR3 sequence: CASSHGTSGAYEQYF. CDR3 sequence (DNA): TGTGCCAGCAGCCATGGGACTAGCGGGGCTTACGAGCAGTACTTC.

The CDR3, as DNA: TGTGCCAGCAGTGATCAGGGAAGGGTCACTGAAGCTTTCTTT. The encoded protein is CASSDQGRVTEAFF. This sequence joins TRBV6-1 and TRBJ1-1, with D possibly matching TRBD1 (5 bases). Germline CDR1 MNHNS, CDR2 SASEGT. This CDR3 has 14 residues. The V end was cut by 3 bases, the J end by 4 bases, with 12 bases between.

The rearrangement links TRBV6-5 to TRBJ1-1; D is unresolved. CDR1 is MNHEY and CDR2 is SVGAGI in the germline V gene. The CDR3 totals 14 residues. Trimming stripped 2 bases from V and 1 base from J, with 8 bases between. The CDR3 spells CASSYDRGNTEAFF. CDR3 nucleotide sequence: TGTGCCAGCAGTTACGATCGGGGGAACACTGAAGCTTTCTTT.

This chain joins TRBV5-1 and TRBJ2-2; D ambiguous. The V end lost 7 bases, the J end lost 2 bases, and 12 bases lay between the germline ends. Germline V gives CDR1 SGHRS, CDR2 YFSETQ. The CDR3 is 14 amino acids. CDR3 nucleotides: TGCGCCAGCCGCGAATACCTAAACACCGGGGAGCTGTTTTTT. Translation gives CASREYLNTGELFF.

Here the CDR3 reads CASSFTRVGGYGYTF. The CDR3 bases are TGTGCCAGCAGTTTCACCAGGGTGGGAGGTTATGGCTACACCTTC. V usage is TRBV28 and J usage is TRBJ1-2; the D gene is possibly TRBD1 (5 bases). Germline-derived CDR1 and CDR2 are MDHEN and SYDVKM. Trimming took off 3 bases at V and 5 bases at J, with 16 bases between the two ends. This CDR3 contains 15 residues.

This clone was seen a few times. The genes are TRBV28 and TRBJ1-2; possibly TRBD1 for D (5 bases). Trimming removed 4 bases at V and 3 bases at J, with 18 bases between. The CDR3 has 16 residues. Germline loops: CDR1 MDHEN, CDR2 SYDVKM. The CDR3 nucleotides read TGTGCCAGCAGTTCGTATTCGACAGCGCCCTACTATGGCTACACCTTC. Residues: CASSSYSTAPYYGYTF.

The chain recombines TRBV6-5 with TRBJ1-1; 10 bases map to TRBD1. The V gene end was trimmed by 0 bases and the J gene end by 4 bases; junction bases not matched to a gene: 2. This CDR3 spans 15 amino acids. Germline-derived CDR1 and CDR2 are MNHEY and SVGAGI. The CDR3 loop reads CASSYSRTGGTEAFF. The CDR3 nucleotides are TGTGCCAGCAGTTACTCCAGGACAGGGGGCACTGAAGCTTTCTTT.

V is TRBV14 and J is TRBJ2-3; no clear D. This CDR3 has 16 residues. Between the trimmed V and J ends, which lost 1 base and 1 base, there was a span of 12 bases. Germline CDR1 reads SGHDN; CDR2 reads FVKESK. The CDR3 region is CASSQALGTGTDTQYF. CDR3 coding DNA: TGTGCCAGCAGCCAAGCGCTAGGCACTGGCACAGATACGCAGTATTTT. The variable domain in full, completed from reference TRBV14 and TRBJ2-3, reads EAGVTQFPSHSVIEKGQTVTLRCDPISGHDNLYWYRRVMGKEIKFLLHFVKESKQDESGMPNNRFLAERTGGTYSTLKVQPAELEDSGVYFCASSQALGTGTDTQYFGPGTRLTVL.

In its sample, this clone was seen a few times. The genes are TRBV28 and TRBJ1-5; the D gene is possibly TRBD1 (6 bases). The CDR3 runs to 14 residues. Germline CDR1 and CDR2: MDHEN and SYDVKM. The germline V and J ends were trimmed by 6 bases and 6 bases, with 15 bases remaining between them. Here the CDR3 DNA reads TGTGCCAGCAGGGTCCCACAGGGCGGTCAGCCCCAGCATTTT. This codes for CASRVPQGGQPQHF.

The chain has TRBV3-1 (or the pseudogene TRBV3-2) and TRBJ2-5, with D perhaps TRBD2 (6 bases). V dropped 2 bases and J dropped 5 bases, with 12 bases sitting between them. In germline, CDR1 is LGHDT, CDR2 YNNKEL (reference sequence). The CDR3 loop spans 14 amino acids. The CDR3 DNA is TGTGCCAGCAGCCAAAGGGACTTTGTGGAGACCCAGTACTTC. Translation: CASSQRDFVETQYF.

The chain couples TRBV5-1 to TRBJ2-7; the match to TRBD1 covers 7 bases. V gave up 4 bases and J gave up 3 bases; unmatched junction bases: 7. Germline-derived CDR1 and CDR2 are SGHRS and YFSETQ. The CDR3 is made up of 14 amino acids. The CDR3 spells CASSAQGLIYEQYF. The CDR3 coding sequence is TGCGCCAGCAGCGCACAGGGGTTAATCTACGAGCAGTACTTC.

This clone was detected a few times. The rearrangement joins TRBV28 to TRBJ2-5; 9 nucleotides match TRBD1. CDR1 and CDR2 from the germline V gene are MDHEN and SYDVKM. This CDR3 spans 14 amino acids. With 7 bases clipped from V and 4 bases from J, the junction kept 7 bases outside the gene matches. CDR3 nucleotides: TGTGCCAGCACAGGGACAGGGCGCGGAGAGACCCAGTACTTC. Translated: CASTGTGRGETQYF. The whole variable domain, remainder taken from reference TRBV28 and TRBJ2-5, is DVKVTQSSRYLVKRTGEKVFLECVQDMDHENMFWYRQDPGLGLRLIYFSYDVKMKEKGDIPEGYSVSREKKERFSLILESASTNQTSMYLCASTGTGRGETQYFGPGTRLLVL.

Written as DNA, the CDR3 is TGTGCCAGCAGTTACACGGGGTTTAACACCGGGGAGCTGTTTTTT. This codes for CASSYTGFNTGELFF. The rearrangement uses TRBV6-5 and TRBJ2-2; a possible D gene is TRBD2 (5 bases). Germline V gene lookup returns CDR1 MNHEY and CDR2 SVGAGI. This CDR3 is built from 15 residues. Trimming took off 2 bases at V and 2 bases at J, with 9 bases between the two ends.

This clone has only one observation. The chain employs TRBV6-4 and TRBJ2-1; D call uncertain. This CDR3 is built from 14 residues. Germline loops: CDR1 MRHNA, CDR2 SNTAGT. Trimming pared 5 bases from V and 10 bases from J, leaving 18 bases between. The CDR3 nucleotides read TGTGCCAGCAGTCCTGACCCTAGTATAGGCGAGCAGTTCTTC. This sequence encodes CASSPDPSIGEQFF.

The CDR3 loop is CASSPSTGWDTEAFF. Written as DNA, the CDR3 is TGTGCCAGCAGCCCCAGCACAGGGTGGGACACTGAAGCTTTCTTT. The chain recombines TRBV7-9 with TRBJ1-1, with D tentatively TRBD1 (6 bases). Germline lookup yields CDR1 SEHNR and CDR2 FQNEAQ (reference sequence). V was pared by 5 bases and J by 3 bases, with 16 bases between. The CDR3 spans 15 residues.

The gene calls are TRBV19 and TRBJ1-2; unclear D gene. This CDR3 has 15 residues. CDR1 is LNHDA and CDR2 is SQIVND in the germline V gene (reference sequence). V was trimmed by 9 bases and J by 2 bases, leaving 19 bases between them. The CDR3 nucleotides are TGTGCCAGCCGATCCGGAGGCAGAACGAACTATGGCTACACCTTC. It yields the protein CASRSGGRTNYGYTF. Combining the CDR3 with reference TRBV19 and TRBJ1-2 gives the whole variable domain DGGITQSPKYLFRKEGQNVTLSCEQNLNHDAMYWYRQDPGQGLRLIYYSQIVNDFQKGDIAEGYSVSREKKESFPLTVTSAQKNPTAFYLCASRSGGRTNYGYTFGSGTRLTVV.

The chain uses TRBV2 and TRBJ1-1; TRBD1 might be the D (5 bases). With 10 bases removed from V and 7 bases from J, the gap between germline ends came to 16 bases. From germline, CDR1 is SNHLY and CDR2 FYNNEI. This CDR3 is 12 amino acids long. The DNA of the CDR3 is TGTGCCACCCGACAGACCCCACTTGAAGCTTTCTTT. Amino acids: CATRQTPLEAFF. The full variable domain, rest sourced from reference TRBV2 and TRBJ1-1, is EPEVTQTPSHQVTQMGQEVILRCVPISNHLYFYWYRQILGQKVEFLVSFYNNEISEKSEIFDDQFSVERPDGSNFTLKIRSTKLEDSAMYFCATRQTPLEAFFGQGTRLTVV.

V is TRBV28 and J is TRBJ2-1; unclear D gene. Germline V CDR1 and CDR2: MDHEN, SYDVKM. This CDR3 comprises 14 residues. The V end lost 2 bases, the J end lost 8 bases, and 13 bases lay between the germline ends. This chain's CDR3 is CASSLLPRLHEQFF. CDR3 coding DNA: TGTGCCAGCAGTTTACTCCCGCGGTTACATGAGCAGTTCTTC.

The genes are TRBV12-3 or TRBV12-4 and TRBJ1-2, with D possibly matching TRBD1 (5 bases). There are 12 residues in the CDR3. V lost 5 bases to trimming and J lost 8 bases, with 12 bases between them. CDR3 in DNA: TGTGCCAGCAGTCTCCAGGGAAGCGGCTACACCTTC. Its protein is CASSLQGSGYTF.

This chain links TRBV2 with TRBJ1-1; 7 positions match TRBD1. In germline, CDR1 is SNHLY, CDR2 FYNNEI. V lost 6 bases and J lost 0; bases outside the gene matches: 7. The CDR3 is 15 residues long. The CDR3 DNA sequence: TGTGCCAGCAGAGCCAGGCAGGGGGTGAACACTGAAGCTTTCTTT. Translation: CASRARQGVNTEAFF.

This chain joins TRBV12-3 or TRBV12-4 and TRBJ1-2; D ambiguous. The CDR3 has 13 amino acids. With 2 bases removed from V and 7 bases from J, the gap between germline ends came to 11 bases. The CDR3 spells CASSLKDTGGYTF. The DNA of the CDR3 is TGTGCCAGCAGTTTAAAGGATACGGGTGGCTACACCTTC.

This rearrangement joins TRBV19 to TRBJ2-7; 8 nucleotides match TRBD2. Germline assignment: CDR1 LNHDA and CDR2 SQIVND (reference sequence). This CDR3 comprises 15 residues. Trimming cost V 6 bases and J 2 bases; bases outside gene matches: 9. The CDR3 nucleotides read TGTGCCAGTAGCACAAACCGGGGGGGTCCCTACGAGCAGTACTTC. It translates to CASSTNRGGPYEQYF.